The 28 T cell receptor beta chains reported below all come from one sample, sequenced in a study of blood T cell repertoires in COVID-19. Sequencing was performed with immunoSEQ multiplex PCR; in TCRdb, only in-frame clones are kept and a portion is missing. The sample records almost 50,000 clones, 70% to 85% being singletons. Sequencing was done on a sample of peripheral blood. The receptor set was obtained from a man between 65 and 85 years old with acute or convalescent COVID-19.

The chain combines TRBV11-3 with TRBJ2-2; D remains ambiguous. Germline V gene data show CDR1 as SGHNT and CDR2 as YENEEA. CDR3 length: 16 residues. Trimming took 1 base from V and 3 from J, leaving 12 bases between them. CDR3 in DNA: TGTGCCAGCAGCTTAGCGCGGAGTACGGACACCGGGGAGCTGTTTTTT. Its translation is CASSLARSTDTGELFF.

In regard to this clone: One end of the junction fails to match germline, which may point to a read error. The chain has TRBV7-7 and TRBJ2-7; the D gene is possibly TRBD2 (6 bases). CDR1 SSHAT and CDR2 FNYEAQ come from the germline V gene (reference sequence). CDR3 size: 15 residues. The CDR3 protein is CASSPYQGGTYEQYF. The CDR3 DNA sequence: TGTGCTAGCAGCCCTTATCAGGGCGGGACCTACGAGCAGTACTTC.

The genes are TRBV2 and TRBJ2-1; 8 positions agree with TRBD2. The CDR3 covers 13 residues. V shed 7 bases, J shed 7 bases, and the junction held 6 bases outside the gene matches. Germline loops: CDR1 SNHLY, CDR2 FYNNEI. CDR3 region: CASKAGGVNEQFF. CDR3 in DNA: TGTGCCAGCAAGGCGGGGGGAGTAAATGAGCAGTTCTTC.

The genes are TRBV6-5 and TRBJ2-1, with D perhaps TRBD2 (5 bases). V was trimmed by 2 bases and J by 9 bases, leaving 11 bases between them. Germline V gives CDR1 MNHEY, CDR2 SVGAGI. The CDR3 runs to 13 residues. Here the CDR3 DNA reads TGTGCCAGCAGTTACACTTCGGGAACTGAGCAGTTCTTC. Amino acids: CASSYTSGTEQFF.

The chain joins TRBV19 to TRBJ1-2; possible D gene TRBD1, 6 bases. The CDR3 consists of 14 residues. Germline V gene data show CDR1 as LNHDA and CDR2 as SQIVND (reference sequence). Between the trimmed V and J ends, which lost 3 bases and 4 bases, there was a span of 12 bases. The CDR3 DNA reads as TGTGCCAGTAGTATGGCACAGGGCCCCTATGGCTACACCTTC. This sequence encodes CASSMAQGPYGYTF.

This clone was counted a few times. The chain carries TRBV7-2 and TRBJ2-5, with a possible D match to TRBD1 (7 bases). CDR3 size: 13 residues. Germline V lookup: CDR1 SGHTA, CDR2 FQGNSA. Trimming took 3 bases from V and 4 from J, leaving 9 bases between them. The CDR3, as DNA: TGTGCCAGCAGCTTTCAGGGGGGAGAGACCCAGTACTTC. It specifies CASSFQGGETQYF.

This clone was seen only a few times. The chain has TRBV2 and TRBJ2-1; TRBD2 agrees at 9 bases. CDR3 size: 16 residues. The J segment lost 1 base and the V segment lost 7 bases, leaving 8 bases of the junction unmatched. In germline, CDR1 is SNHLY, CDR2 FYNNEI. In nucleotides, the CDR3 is TGTGCCAGCAAGGGTAGCGGGAGTTCGTCCTACAATGAGCAGTTCTTC. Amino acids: CASKGSGSSSYNEQFF.

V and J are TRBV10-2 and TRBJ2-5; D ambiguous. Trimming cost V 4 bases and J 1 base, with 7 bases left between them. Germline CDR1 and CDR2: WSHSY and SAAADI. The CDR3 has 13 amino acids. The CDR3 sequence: CASSGASQETQYF. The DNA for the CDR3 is TGCGCCAGCAGTGGGGCTTCCCAAGAGACCCAGTACTTC.

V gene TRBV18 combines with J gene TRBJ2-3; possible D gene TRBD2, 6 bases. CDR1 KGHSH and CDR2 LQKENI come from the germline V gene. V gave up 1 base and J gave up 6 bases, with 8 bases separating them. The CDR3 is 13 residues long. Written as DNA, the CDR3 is TGTGCCAGCTCACCACGAGGGACTGATACGCAGTATTTT. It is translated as CASSPRGTDTQYF.

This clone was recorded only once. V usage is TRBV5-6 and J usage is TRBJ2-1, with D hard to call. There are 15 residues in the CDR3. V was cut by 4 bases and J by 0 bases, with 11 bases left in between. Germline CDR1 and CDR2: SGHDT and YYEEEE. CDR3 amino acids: CASSPTVSSYNEQFF. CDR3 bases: TGTGCCAGCAGCCCGACTGTAAGCTCCTACAATGAGCAGTTCTTC.

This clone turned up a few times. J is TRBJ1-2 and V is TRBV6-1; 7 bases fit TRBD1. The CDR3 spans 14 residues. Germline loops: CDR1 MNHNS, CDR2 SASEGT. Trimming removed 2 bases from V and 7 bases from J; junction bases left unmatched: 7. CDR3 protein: CASSESLNRGGYTF. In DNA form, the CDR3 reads TGTGCCAGCAGTGAATCATTGAACAGGGGTGGCTACACCTTC.

CDR3 nucleotides: TGTGCCAGCAGCTTACAGGGGGCATCCGGGGAGCTGTTTTTT. Protein: CASSLQGASGELFF. The chain has TRBV5-6 and TRBJ2-2, with 9 bases aligning to TRBD1. Germline CDR1 SGHDT, CDR2 YYEEEE. The trim removed 2 bases at V and 6 bases at J, leaving 2 bases unmatched. This CDR3 has 14 amino acids.

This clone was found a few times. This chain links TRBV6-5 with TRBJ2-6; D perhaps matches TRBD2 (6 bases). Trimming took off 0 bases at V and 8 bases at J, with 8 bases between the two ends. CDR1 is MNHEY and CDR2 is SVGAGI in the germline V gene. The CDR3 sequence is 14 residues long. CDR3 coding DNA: TGTGCCAGCAGTTACTCGCGGGAAACCAACGTCCTGACTTTC. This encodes CASSYSRETNVLTF.

The CDR3 DNA reads as TGTGCCAGCTTTAATTTGAACTATGGCTACACCTTC. Translated, it gives CASFNLNYGYTF. The chain joins TRBV28 to TRBJ1-2; D gene ambiguous. The CDR3 runs to 12 residues. From germline, CDR1 is MDHEN and CDR2 SYDVKM. With 8 bases removed from V and 2 bases from J, the gap between germline ends came to 9 bases.

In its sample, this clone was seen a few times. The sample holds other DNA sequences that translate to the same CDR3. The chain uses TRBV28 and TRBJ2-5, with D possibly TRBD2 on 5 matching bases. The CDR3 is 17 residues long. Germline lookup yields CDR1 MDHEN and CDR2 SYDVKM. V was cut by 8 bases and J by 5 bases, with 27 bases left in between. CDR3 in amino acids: CASGKPGPRARRETQYF. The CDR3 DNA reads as TGTGCCAGCGGTAAGCCGGGCCCGAGGGCCCGACGGGAGACCCAGTACTTC.

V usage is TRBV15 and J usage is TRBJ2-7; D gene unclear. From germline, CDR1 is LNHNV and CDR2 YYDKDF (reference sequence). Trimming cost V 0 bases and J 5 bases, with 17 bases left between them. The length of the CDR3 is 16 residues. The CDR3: CATSRDFSTEGDEQYF. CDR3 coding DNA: TGTGCCACCAGCAGAGATTTTTCGACGGAAGGAGACGAGCAGTACTTC.

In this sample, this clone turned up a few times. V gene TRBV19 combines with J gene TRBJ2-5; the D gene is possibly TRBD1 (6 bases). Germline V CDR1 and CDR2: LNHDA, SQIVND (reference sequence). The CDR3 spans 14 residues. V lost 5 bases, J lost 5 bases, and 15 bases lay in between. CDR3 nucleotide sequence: TGTGCCAGTAGTGTGTTACTAGGACAGGAGACCCAGTACTTC. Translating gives CASSVLLGQETQYF.

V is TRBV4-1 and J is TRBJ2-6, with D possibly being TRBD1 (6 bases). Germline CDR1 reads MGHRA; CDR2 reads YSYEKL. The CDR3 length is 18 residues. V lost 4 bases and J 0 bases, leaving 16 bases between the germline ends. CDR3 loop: CASSRYRDINSGANVLTF. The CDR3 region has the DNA TGCGCCAGCAGCCGGTACCGGGACATAAACTCTGGGGCCAACGTCCTGACTTTC.

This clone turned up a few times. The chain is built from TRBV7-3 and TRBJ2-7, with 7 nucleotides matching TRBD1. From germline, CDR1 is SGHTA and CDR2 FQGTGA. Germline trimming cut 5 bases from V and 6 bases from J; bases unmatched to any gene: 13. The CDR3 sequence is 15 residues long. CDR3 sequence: CASSALQGNLPEQYF. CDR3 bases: TGTGCCAGCAGCGCCCTACAGGGGAACTTACCCGAGCAGTACTTC.

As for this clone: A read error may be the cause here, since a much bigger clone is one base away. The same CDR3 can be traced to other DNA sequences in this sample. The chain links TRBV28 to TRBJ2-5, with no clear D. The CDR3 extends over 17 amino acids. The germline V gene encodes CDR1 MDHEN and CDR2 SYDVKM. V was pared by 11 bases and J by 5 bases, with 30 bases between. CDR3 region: CAFGKLGPMARRETQYF. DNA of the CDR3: TGTGCCTTCGGTAAGCTGGGCCCGATGGCCCGACGGGAGACCCAGTACTTC.

CDR3 DNA: TGTGCCATCAGTGAGTCGGAGAAGAATTTAGCGGGGGCCGGGGAGCTGTTTTTT. This codes for CAISESEKNLAGAGELFF. The V gene is TRBV10-3, the J gene TRBJ2-2; 9 bases map to TRBD2. After removal of 0 bases from V and 6 bases from J, the junction contained 11 bases not matched to a gene. This CDR3 comprises 18 residues. CDR1 is ENHRY, CDR2 SYGVKD, per germline.

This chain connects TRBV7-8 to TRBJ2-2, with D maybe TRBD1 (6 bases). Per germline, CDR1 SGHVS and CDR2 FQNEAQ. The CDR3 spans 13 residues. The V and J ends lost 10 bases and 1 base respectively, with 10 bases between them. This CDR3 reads CANRQVNTGELFF. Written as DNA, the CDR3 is TGTGCCAATCGACAGGTGAACACCGGGGAGCTGTTTTTT.

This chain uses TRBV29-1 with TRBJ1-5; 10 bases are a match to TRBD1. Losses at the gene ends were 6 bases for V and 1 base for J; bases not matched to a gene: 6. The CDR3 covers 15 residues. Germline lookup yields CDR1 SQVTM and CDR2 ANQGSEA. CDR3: CSVGGGQGSNQPQHF. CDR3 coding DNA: TGCAGCGTCGGGGGGGGACAGGGGAGCAATCAGCCCCAGCATTTT.

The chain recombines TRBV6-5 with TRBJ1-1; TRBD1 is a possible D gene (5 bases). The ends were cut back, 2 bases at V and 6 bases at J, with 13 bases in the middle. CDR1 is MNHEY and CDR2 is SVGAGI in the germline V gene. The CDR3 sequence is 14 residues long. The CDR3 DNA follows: TGTGCCAGCAGTTACCAGAGGCAGGGCTCTGAAGCTTTCTTT. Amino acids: CASSYQRQGSEAFF.

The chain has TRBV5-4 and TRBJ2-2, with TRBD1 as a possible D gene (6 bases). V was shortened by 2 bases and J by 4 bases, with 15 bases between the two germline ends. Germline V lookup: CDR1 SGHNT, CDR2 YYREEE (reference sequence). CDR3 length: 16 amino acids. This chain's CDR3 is CASSFEGRGSTGELFF. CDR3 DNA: TGTGCCAGCAGCTTTGAAGGCAGGGGAAGCACCGGGGAGCTGTTTTTT.

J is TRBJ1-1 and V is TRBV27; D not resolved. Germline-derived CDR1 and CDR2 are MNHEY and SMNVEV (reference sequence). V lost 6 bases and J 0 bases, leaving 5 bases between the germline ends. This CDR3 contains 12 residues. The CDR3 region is CASSTLNTEAFF. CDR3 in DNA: TGTGCCAGCAGCACATTGAACACTGAAGCTTTCTTT.

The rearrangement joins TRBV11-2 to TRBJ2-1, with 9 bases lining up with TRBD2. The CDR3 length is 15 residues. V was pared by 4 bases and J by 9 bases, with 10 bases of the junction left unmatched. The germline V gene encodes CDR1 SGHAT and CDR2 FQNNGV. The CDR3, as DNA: TGTGCCAGCAGCTCCCAGGCGGGGGGGCGGGGTGAGCAGTTCTTC. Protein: CASSSQAGGRGEQFF. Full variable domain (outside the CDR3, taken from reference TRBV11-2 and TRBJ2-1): EAGVAQSPRYKIIEKRQSVAFWCNPISGHATLYWYQQILGQGPKLLIQFQNNGVVDDSQLPKDRFSAERLKGVDSTLKIQPAKLEDSAVYLCASSSQAGGRGEQFFGPGTRLTVL.

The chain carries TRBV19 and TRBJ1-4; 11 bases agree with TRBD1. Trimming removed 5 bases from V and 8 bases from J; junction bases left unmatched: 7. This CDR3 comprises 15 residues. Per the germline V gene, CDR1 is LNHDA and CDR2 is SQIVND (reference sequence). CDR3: CASSRPDRGREKLFF. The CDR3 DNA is TGTGCCAGTAGTCGACCGGACAGGGGGCGCGAAAAACTGTTTTTT.